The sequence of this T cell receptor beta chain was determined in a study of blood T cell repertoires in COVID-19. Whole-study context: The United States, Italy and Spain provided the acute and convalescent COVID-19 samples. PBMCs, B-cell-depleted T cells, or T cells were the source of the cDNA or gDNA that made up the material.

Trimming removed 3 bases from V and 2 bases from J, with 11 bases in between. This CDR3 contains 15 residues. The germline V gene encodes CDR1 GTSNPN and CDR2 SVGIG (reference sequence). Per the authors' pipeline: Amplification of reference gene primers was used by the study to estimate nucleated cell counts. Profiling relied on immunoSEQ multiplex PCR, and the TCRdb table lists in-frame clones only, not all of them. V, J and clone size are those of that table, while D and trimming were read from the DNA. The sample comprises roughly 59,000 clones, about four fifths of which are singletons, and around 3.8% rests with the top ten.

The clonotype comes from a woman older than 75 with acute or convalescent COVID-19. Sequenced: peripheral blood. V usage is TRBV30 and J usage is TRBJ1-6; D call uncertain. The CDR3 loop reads CAWSPWRAYNSPLHF. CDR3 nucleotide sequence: TGTGCCTGGAGCCCTTGGCGGGCCTATAATTCACCCCTCCACTTT.